Below, one T cell receptor beta chain is given with its context. The antigen remains unidentified. Treatment described: oral pan-JAK inhibitor, 5-10 mg twice daily. This specimen belongs to a study of CD8+ T cells in alopecia areata. About the research overall: Tofacitinib treatment spanned 6 to 18 months, with 6 months off drug afterward. Study findings and constraints: There were many expanded lesional clones persisting in scalp and blood during tofacitinib. Under tofacitinib, fewer expanded CD8+ clones appeared among the top 100 scalp clones.

This CDR3 has 14 amino acids. RNA extraction and reverse transcription yielded cDNA as sequencing template. Profiled with immunoSEQ multiplex PCR; TCRdb holds only in-frame clones, not every one. This repertoire shows about 250,000 clones, around 64% found once; its top ten account for 0.75% to 0.95%. The sample was CD4+ T cells sorted from blood, taken at approximately week 51, from a patient treated with tofacitinib. The source of this sequence is a human donor with alopecia areata. The chain joins TRBV21-1 to TRBJ2-7; the DNA was not used to check the table's D call, TRBD2. TRBV21-1 is recorded as a pseudogene. This chain's CDR3 is CASSKARGSYEQYF. CDR3 nucleotide sequence: TGTGCCAGCAGCAAAGCGCGGGGATCCTACGAGCAGTACTTC.